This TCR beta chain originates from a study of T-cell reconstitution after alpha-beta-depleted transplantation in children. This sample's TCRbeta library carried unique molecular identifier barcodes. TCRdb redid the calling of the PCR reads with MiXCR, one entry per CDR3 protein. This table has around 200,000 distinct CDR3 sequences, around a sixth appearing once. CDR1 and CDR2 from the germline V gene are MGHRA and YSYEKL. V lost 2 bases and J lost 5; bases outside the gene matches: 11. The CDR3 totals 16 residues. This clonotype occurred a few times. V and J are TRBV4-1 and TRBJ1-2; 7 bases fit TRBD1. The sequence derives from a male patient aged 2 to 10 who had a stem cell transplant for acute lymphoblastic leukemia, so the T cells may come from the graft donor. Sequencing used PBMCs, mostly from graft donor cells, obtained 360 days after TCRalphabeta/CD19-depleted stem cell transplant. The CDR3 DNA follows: TGCGCCAGCAGCCAAAGTTGGGGCCCACAGGGGTATGGCTACACCTTC. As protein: CASSQSWGPQGYGYTF.